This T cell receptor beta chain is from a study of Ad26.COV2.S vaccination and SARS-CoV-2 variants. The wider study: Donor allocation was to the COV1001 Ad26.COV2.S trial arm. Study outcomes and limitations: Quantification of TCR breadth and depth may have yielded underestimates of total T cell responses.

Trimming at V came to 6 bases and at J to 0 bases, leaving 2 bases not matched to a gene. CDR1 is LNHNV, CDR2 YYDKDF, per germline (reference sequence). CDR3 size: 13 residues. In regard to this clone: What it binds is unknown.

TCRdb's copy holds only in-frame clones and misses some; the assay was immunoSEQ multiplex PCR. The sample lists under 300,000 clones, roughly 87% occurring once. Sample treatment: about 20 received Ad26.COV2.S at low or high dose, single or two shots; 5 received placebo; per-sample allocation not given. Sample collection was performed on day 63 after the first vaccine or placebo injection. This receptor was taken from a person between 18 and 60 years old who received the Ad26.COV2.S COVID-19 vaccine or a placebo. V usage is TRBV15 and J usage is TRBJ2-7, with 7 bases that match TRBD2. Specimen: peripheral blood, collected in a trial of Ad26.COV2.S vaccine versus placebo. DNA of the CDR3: TGTGCCACCAGGGTAGCGGGCTCCTACGAGCAGTACGTC. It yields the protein CATRVAGSYEQYV.